This TCR beta chain was identified in a study of spatial heterogeneity in lung cancer. Across the whole study: Raw-read counts averaged over ten per unique TCR and UMI combination. Study results and caveats: Ubiquitous expanded tumor TCRs appeared in blood more at resection than follow-up.

Noted time point: sample taken at primary tumor resection. Without sorting, whole RNA was sequenced from tumor, nontumor lung or frozen PBMC. Germline loops: CDR1 SGHTA, CDR2 FQGTGA. V was trimmed by 5 bases and J by 1 base, leaving 8 bases between them. This CDR3 is 14 amino acids long. This clonotype is medium-sized. The antigen is undetermined. One entry per CDR3 protein, called by TCRdb with MiXCR from the 5' RACE reads. The table has under 15,000 distinct CDR3 sequences, 13% to 15% seen once. The clonotype was recovered from a female donor with early-stage non-small cell lung cancer. The chain uses TRBV7-3 and TRBJ2-2; tentative D call: TRBD1 (5 bases). The material sequenced was PBMCs, taken at surgery. The CDR3 loop reads CASSPTGNTGELFF. CDR3 DNA sequence: TGTGCCAGCAGCCCCACAGGGAACACCGGGGAGCTGTTTTTT.